One and the same sample provided the 17 T cell receptor beta chains below, sequenced in a study of cytomegalovirus exposure and HLA in healthy donors. This PCR relied on a set of 60 Vbeta primers and 13 Jbeta primers. The repertoire was sequenced with immunoSEQ multiplex PCR; TCRdb's copy has only in-frame clones and lacks some. Among about 150,000 clones, over 8% were seen once, and the ten largest hold roughly 1.9%. Source material: PBMCs. The receptors were gathered from a male donor in good health and CMV-seronegative.

The genes are TRBV9 and TRBJ1-2; 7 bases are shared with TRBD1. V was clipped by 0 bases and J by 4 bases; unmatched bases: 6. The CDR3 covers 15 residues. Germline lookup yields CDR1 SGDLS and CDR2 YYNGEE. CDR3: CASSVVRGQIYGYTF. The DNA for the CDR3 is TGTGCCAGCAGCGTAGTAAGGGGACAGATCTATGGCTACACCTTC.

This sequence joins TRBV5-1 and TRBJ1-3; no reliable D call. The germline V and J ends were trimmed by 0 bases and 0 bases, with 7 bases remaining between them. CDR3 length equals 15 residues. Per germline, CDR1 SGHRS and CDR2 YFSETQ. The CDR3 nucleotides read TGCGCCAGCAGCTTGGGAGTCACCTCTGGAAACACCATATATTTT. Protein sequence: CASSLGVTSGNTIYF. Full variable domain (missing parts from reference TRBV5-1 and TRBJ1-3): KAGVTQTPRYLIKTRGQQVTLSCSPISGHRSVSWYQQTPGQGLQFLFEYFSETQRNKGNFPGRFSGRQFSNSRSEMNVSTLELGDSALYLCASSLGVTSGNTIYFGEGSWLTVV.

About this clone: At the DNA level, this CDR3 is encoded by other sequences in the same sample as well. The rearrangement links TRBV7-8 to TRBJ1-1; no clear D gene. The CDR3 is 15 amino acids. The V end was cut by 7 bases, the J end by 1 base, with 16 bases between. CDR1 and CDR2 from the germline V gene are SGHVS and FQNEAQ. CDR3 nucleotide sequence: TGTGCCAGCATGCCCTGGGTCGGAGGGAACACTGAAGCTTTCTTT. Its translation: CASMPWVGGNTEAFF.

The rearrangement links TRBV7-8 to TRBJ1-2; D remains ambiguous. CDR3 size: 14 residues. V was pared by 1 base and J by 0 bases, with 6 bases between. Germline CDR1 reads SGHVS; CDR2 reads FQNEAQ. The CDR3 here is CASSLVETNYGYTF. The CDR3 DNA reads as TGTGCCAGCAGCTTAGTTGAGACTAACTATGGCTACACCTTC.

The chain's CDR3 is CASSPRNAGGKTEAFF. Written as DNA, the CDR3 is TGCGCCAGCAGCCCACGAAATGCAGGGGGCAAAACTGAAGCTTTCTTT. The chain joins TRBV4-3 to TRBJ1-1; 8 nucleotides match TRBD1. CDR1 and CDR2 from the germline V gene are LGHNA and YSLEER. The CDR3 spans 16 residues. Trimming cost V 4 bases and J 5 bases; bases outside gene matches: 12.

V and J are TRBV19 and TRBJ2-2; D is undetermined. Trimming pared 1 base from V and 6 bases from J, leaving 15 bases between. The CDR3 is 16 residues long. Germline V gives CDR1 LNHDA, CDR2 SQIVND (reference sequence). This CDR3 reads CASSIAFTVAPGELFF. The CDR3 nucleotides are TGTGCCAGTAGTATAGCTTTCACAGTGGCACCCGGGGAGCTGTTTTTT.

This clone was detected a few times. This chain uses TRBV11-2 with TRBJ2-3, with D perhaps TRBD1 (5 bases). The V gene's germline CDR1 is SGHAT and CDR2 FQNNGV. The CDR3 consists of 17 residues. V lost 6 bases to trimming and J lost 1 base, with 20 bases between them. CDR3 residues: CASRPILQGPGTDTQYF. The DNA for the CDR3 is TGTGCCAGCAGGCCAATTCTGCAGGGCCCGGGCACAGATACGCAGTATTTT.

V gene TRBV5-1 combines with J gene TRBJ1-4; 7 nucleotides match TRBD1. The CDR3 totals 15 residues. CDR1 SGHRS and CDR2 YFSETQ come from the germline V gene. The V segment lost 4 bases and the J segment 5 bases; nucleotides outside the gene matches: 8. The CDR3 is CASSRTGVDNEKLFF. The CDR3, as DNA: TGCGCCAGCAGCCGTACAGGGGTCGACAATGAAAAACTGTTTTTT.

This chain uses TRBV10-3 with TRBJ2-7, with 11 bases aligning to TRBD1. CDR1 and CDR2 from the germline V gene are ENHRY and SYGVKD. After removal of 0 bases from V and 4 bases from J, the junction contained 5 bases not matched to a gene. CDR3 length: 16 amino acids. The CDR3 sequence is CAISESRTGGRYEQYF. The CDR3 coding sequence is TGTGCCATCAGTGAGTCCCGGACAGGGGGCCGATACGAGCAGTACTTC.

This CDR3 reads CASTPGRINYGYTF. CDR3 nucleotide sequence: TGTGCCAGCACCCCAGGGAGGATCAACTATGGCTACACCTTC. The chain links TRBV6-5 to TRBJ1-2; tentatively, D is TRBD1 (5 bases). There are 14 residues in the CDR3. The V end was cut by 7 bases, the J end by 2 bases, with 14 bases between. In germline, CDR1 is MNHEY, CDR2 SVGAGI.

The genes are TRBV5-8 and TRBJ1-3; D possibly corresponds to TRBD1 (6 bases). Trimming left V 0 bases short and J 7 bases short, with 11 bases between. The germline V gene has CDR1 SGHTS and CDR2 YDEGEE. The CDR3 is 14 residues long. The CDR3 spells CASSLGRGWNTIYF. Written as DNA, the CDR3 is TGTGCCAGCAGCTTGGGCAGGGGTTGGAACACCATATATTTT. Using reference TRBV5-8 and TRBJ1-3 for the parts outside the CDR3, the full variable domain is EAGVTQSPTHLIKTRGQQATLRCSPISGHTSVYWYQQALGLGLQFLLWYDEGEERNRGNFPPRFSGRQFPNYSSELNVNALELEDSALYLCASSLGRGWNTIYFGEGSWLTVV.

The sample holds a few counts of this clone. The chain couples TRBV6-1 to TRBJ1-2, with TRBD1 matching 9 bases. The CDR3 is made up of 13 amino acids. CDR1 and CDR2 (germline): MNHNS, SASEGT. Unmatched junction bases numbered 5, after V lost 8 bases and J lost 4 bases. The CDR3 coding sequence is TGTGCCAGCGTACAGGGGGCGCGCTATGGCTACACCTTC. Its translation is CASVQGARYGYTF.

The V and J genes are TRBV6-4 and TRBJ1-1; 7 bases fit TRBD1. Germline V lookup: CDR1 MRHNA, CDR2 SNTAGT. The CDR3 spans 14 residues. V shed 4 bases, J shed 6 bases, and the junction held 8 bases outside the gene matches. The CDR3 is CASSVETGYAEAFF. The CDR3 region has the DNA TGTGCCAGCAGTGTCGAGACAGGGTACGCTGAAGCTTTCTTT.

V usage is TRBV9 and J usage is TRBJ2-3, with D perhaps TRBD2 (6 bases). V shed 0 bases and J shed 1 base, with 12 bases lying between them. Germline V gene sequence: CDR1 SGDLS, CDR2 YYNGEE. CDR3 size: 16 residues. The CDR3 region has the DNA TGTGCCAGCAGCGTAGTCGGGGGACGGGGCACAGATACGCAGTATTTT. It yields the protein CASSVVGGRGTDTQYF.

This clone occurred a few times. The rearrangement joins TRBV4-2 to TRBJ2-1; 12 nucleotides match TRBD2. Germline V gives CDR1 LGHNA, CDR2 YNFKEQ. The length of the CDR3 is 17 residues. V was pared by 0 bases and J by 3 bases, with 3 bases of the junction left unmatched. CDR3 sequence reads: CASSQELTSGGYNEQFF. The CDR3 DNA follows: TGTGCCAGCAGCCAAGAATTGACTAGCGGGGGCTACAATGAGCAGTTCTTC.

This clone appeared a few times. V usage is TRBV5-4 and J usage is TRBJ2-1; D possibly corresponds to TRBD1 (6 bases). The CDR3 contains 15 residues. The ends were cut back, 0 bases at V and 1 base at J, with 8 bases in the middle. CDR1 and CDR2 (germline): SGHNT, YYREEE (reference sequence). The CDR3 DNA follows: TGTGCCAGCAGCTTGGATCAGGGGTCCTACAATGAGCAGTTCTTC. Translated, it gives CASSLDQGSYNEQFF.

This chain connects TRBV6-4 to TRBJ1-4, with unresolved D. CDR1 and CDR2 from the germline V gene are MRHNA and SNTAGT. Trimming shortened V by 9 bases and J by 7 bases, and 6 bases separated the two germline ends. The CDR3 consists of 10 residues. CDR3 sequence: CARSGEKLFF. The CDR3 DNA sequence: TGTGCCAGGTCGGGTGAAAAACTGTTTTTT.